These 10 T cell receptor beta chains came from one sample sequenced in a study of regulatory T cells in long-lasting Graves disease. Sample time point: persistent/refractory GD, antithyroid drugs over 5 years with positive TRAb. From PBMCs, RNA was extracted and then used to make the TCR library. Arm-PCR with iRepertoire HTBI primers amplified the CDR3 regions for these TCR beta libraries. TCRdb redid the calling of the multiplex PCR reads with MiXCR, one entry per CDR3 protein. This table holds 420,000 or so distinct CDR3 sequences, about 20% found once. The starting material was peripheral blood mononuclear cells (PBMCs), obtained when the disease was refractory, from a patient treated with antithyroid drugs. These TCRs come from a female donor with Graves disease.

About this clonotype itself: A much more abundant neighbour one base away suggests this may be a read error. Without the conserved terminal phenylalanine or tryptophan, this CDR3 likely stems from a read error. The genes are TRBV28 and TRBJ2-5; TRBD1 agrees at 7 bases. This CDR3 has 13 amino acids. Germline V gene data show CDR1 as MDHEN and CDR2 as SYDVKM. V gave up 6 bases and J gave up 4 bases; unmatched junction bases: 5. In DNA form, the CDR3 reads TGTGCCAGCAGGACCCCAGGGGGAGAGACCCAGTACCTC. Translated, it gives CASRTPGGETQYL.

V is TRBV29-1 and J is TRBJ1-4; 8 bases align to TRBD1. The CDR3 sequence is 12 residues long. The V segment lost 7 bases and the J segment 7 bases; nucleotides outside the gene matches: 5. CDR1 is SQVTM and CDR2 is ANQGSEA in the germline V gene. This CDR3 is CSARTGREKLFF. Written as DNA, the CDR3 is TGCAGCGCCCGGACAGGGCGTGAAAAACTGTTTTTT.

Of note for this clonotype: This clone may be a read error of a much larger clone one base away. The rearrangement joins TRBV6-1 to TRBJ1-1, with D hard to call. Germline-derived CDR1 and CDR2 are MNHNS and SASEGT. The CDR3 consists of 13 residues. CDR3 sequence reads: CAGSPTSGTEAFF. The DNA for the CDR3 is TGTGCCGGCAGTCCCACTAGCGGCACTGAAGCTTTCTTT.

This clonotype has a count of ten or more. The gene calls are TRBV5-1 and TRBJ1-1; D gene uncertain. The CDR3 extends over 15 amino acids. Trimming removed 4 bases at V and 2 bases at J, with 15 bases between. Germline loops: CDR1 SGHRS, CDR2 YFSETQ. DNA of the CDR3: TGCGCCAGCAGCAGAAGGACGGGAACTAACACTGAAGCTTTCTTT. Translation gives CASSRRTGTNTEAFF.

Many counts were recorded for this clonotype. The chain joins TRBV7-2 to TRBJ2-5; no definite D call. Trimming took off 3 bases at V and 9 bases at J, with 14 bases between the two ends. CDR1 is SGHTA, CDR2 FQGNSA, per germline. The CDR3 contains 13 residues. The CDR3, as DNA: TGTGCCAGCAGCTTGGATAGCTCACCCCCCCAGTACTTC. It is translated as CASSLDSSPPQYF.

The V gene is TRBV15, the J gene TRBJ1-1; D possibly corresponds to TRBD1 (5 bases). Trimming removed 0 bases at V and 3 bases at J, with 14 bases between. CDR3 size: 16 residues. Germline V lookup: CDR1 LNHNV, CDR2 YYDKDF (reference sequence). CDR3 DNA: TGTGCCACCAGCAGAGAAAGGGGAGGGCCTCACACTGAAGCTTTCTTT. This sequence encodes CATSRERGGPHTEAFF.

This clonotype appeared many times. The chain combines TRBV13 with TRBJ2-5, with 9 bases matching TRBD2. Germline CDR1 PRHDT, CDR2 FYEKMQ (reference sequence). The CDR3 loop spans 16 amino acids. V gave up 1 base and J gave up 0 bases; unmatched junction bases: 3. The CDR3 spells CASSLEAGGNQETQYF. CDR3 bases: TGTGCCAGCAGCTTAGAAGCGGGAGGAAACCAAGAGACCCAGTACTTC.

This sequence joins TRBV29-1 and TRBJ1-6; no clear D. CDR1 is SQVTM, CDR2 ANQGSEA, per germline. V lost 3 bases and J 1 base, leaving 13 bases between the germline ends. CDR3 size: 16 residues. CDR3 protein: CSVDGGVGSYNSPLHF. The CDR3, as DNA: TGCAGCGTTGATGGTGGGGTAGGGTCCTATAATTCACCCCTCCACTTT.

The chain recombines TRBV9 with TRBJ1-3; no firm D call. The CDR3 is 15 amino acids. Trimming removed 2 bases at V and 1 base at J, with 10 bases between. The V gene's germline CDR1 is SGDLS and CDR2 YYNGEE. The CDR3 nucleotides read TGTGCCAGCAGCGTTAGTACGGCATCTGGAAACACCATATATTTT. Residues: CASSVSTASGNTIYF.

Notes on this clonotype: A read error may be the cause here, since a much bigger clone is one base away. CDR3 sequence reads: CASSYRPPGASGYTF. CDR3 nucleotides: TGTGCCAGCAGTTATCGTCCGCCAGGGGCATCGGGCTACACCTTC. The chain carries TRBV6-9 and TRBJ1-2; the D gene is possibly TRBD1 (6 bases). Looked up from germline, CDR1 is MNHGY and CDR2 is SVAAGI. The CDR3 is made up of 15 amino acids. Trimming removed 2 bases at V and 8 bases at J, with 18 bases between.